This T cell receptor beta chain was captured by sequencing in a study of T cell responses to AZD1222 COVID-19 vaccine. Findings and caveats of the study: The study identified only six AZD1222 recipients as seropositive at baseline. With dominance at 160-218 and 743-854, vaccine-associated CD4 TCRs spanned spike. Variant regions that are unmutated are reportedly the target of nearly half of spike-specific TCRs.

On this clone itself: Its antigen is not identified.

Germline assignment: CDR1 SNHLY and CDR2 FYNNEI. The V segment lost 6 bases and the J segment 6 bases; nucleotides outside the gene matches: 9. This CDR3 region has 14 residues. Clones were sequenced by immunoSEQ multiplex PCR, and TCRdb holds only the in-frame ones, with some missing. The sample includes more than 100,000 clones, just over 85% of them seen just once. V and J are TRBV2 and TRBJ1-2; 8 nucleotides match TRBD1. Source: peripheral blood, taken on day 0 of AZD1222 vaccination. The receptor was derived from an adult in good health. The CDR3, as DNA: TGTGCCAGCAGGGCCTCTAGGACAGGGCATGGCTACACCTTC. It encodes CASRASRTGHGYTF.